The next 3 T cell receptor beta chains were all read from a single sample in a study of T cell responses to AZD1222 COVID-19 vaccine. TCRdb's copy holds only in-frame clones and misses some; the assay was immunoSEQ multiplex PCR. In the table there are some 83,000 clones, more than 80% of which are singletons. The sample consisted of peripheral blood, taken on day 0 of AZD1222 vaccination. The receptors stem from an adult in good health.

The V call is TRBV5-1, the J call TRBJ2-5; 16 bases are a match to TRBD2. CDR1 and CDR2 from the germline V gene are SGHRS and YFSETQ. The CDR3 is 19 residues long. V trimming: 0 bases; J trimming: 2 bases; junction bases outside the gene matches: 7. In nucleotides, the CDR3 is TGCGCCAGCAGCTTGGGCGGGACTAGCGGGGGGGCGACGCAAGAGACCCAGTACTTC. This codes for CASSLGGTSGGATQETQYF.

This chain links TRBV19 with TRBJ1-1, with D unresolved. V was cut by 8 bases and J by 4 bases, with 17 bases left in between. Germline V gene sequence: CDR1 LNHDA, CDR2 SQIVND (reference sequence). The CDR3 is made up of 14 amino acids. This chain's CDR3 is CASGPGRLPTEAFF. The DNA for the CDR3 is TGTGCCAGTGGCCCGGGCAGATTGCCCACTGAAGCTTTCTTT.

This chain connects TRBV5-1 to TRBJ2-3; the D is unclear. This CDR3 is built from 16 residues. Germline CDR1 reads SGHRS; CDR2 reads YFSETQ. The germline V and J ends were trimmed by 1 base and 0 bases, with 12 bases remaining between them. For the CDR3, the DNA is TGCGCCAGCAGCTTGCCCTCTTTTTCTAGCACAGATACGCAGTATTTT. Protein sequence: CASSLPSFSSTDTQYF.